One T cell receptor beta chain is described in this entry. Antigen: not known. Extraction of RNA preceded its reverse transcription into cDNA, which served as the sequencing template. The repertoire was sequenced with immunoSEQ multiplex PCR; TCRdb's copy has only in-frame clones and lacks some. The sample carries 61,000 or so clones, 96% recorded once. Germline V gene lookup returns CDR1 SGHDT and CDR2 YYEEEE. The length of the CDR3 is 13 residues. The ends were cut back, 5 bases at V and 1 base at J, with 9 bases in the middle. The source of the sample is a study of CD8+ T cells in alopecia areata. Study context: Tofacitinib therapy took 6 to 18 months; 6 months off drug came after. The study's findings and limits: Clonality exceeded that of normal scalp in lesional scalp, most notably in alopecia totalis/universalis.

Obtained from alopecia areata patients were lesional scalp punch biopsies along with peripheral blood. The TCR sequence derives from a human donor with alopecia areata. This sequence joins TRBV5-6 and TRBJ1-1, with D perhaps matching TRBD1 (5 bases). Sequences were derived from CD8+ T cells sorted from blood, sampled at week 0. CDR3 DNA: TGTGCCAGCAGTTACGGGGGGAACACTGAAGCTTTCTTT. It is translated as CASSYGGNTEAFF.